Presented here are 30 T cell receptor beta chains from one specimen sequenced in a study of blood T cell repertoires in COVID-19. Sequenced by immunoSEQ multiplex PCR; TCRdb stores in-frame clones only, minus some. In the table there are 250,000 to 400,000 clones, roughly 88% of which are singletons. The sample consisted of peripheral blood. The receptors were gathered from a woman in her 30s with COVID-19, enrolled during active disease.

The rearrangement uses TRBV5-6 and TRBJ1-6, with no clear D. CDR3 size: 15 residues. V lost 2 bases and J lost 0, with 6 bases in between. Germline values: CDR1 SGHDT, CDR2 YYEEEE. Here the CDR3 DNA reads TGTGCCAGCAGCTTAAAGAGCTCCTATAATTCACCCCTCCACTTT. Translating gives CASSLKSSYNSPLHF.

The chain recombines TRBV6-1 with TRBJ1-1, with unresolved D. Trimming cost V 2 bases and J 4 bases, with 11 bases left between them. This CDR3 spans 14 amino acids. Germline-derived CDR1 and CDR2 are MNHNS and SASEGT. The CDR3 DNA is TGTGCCAGCAGTGAACTATCGGGGTCCACTGAAGCTTTCTTT. It yields the protein CASSELSGSTEAFF.

The chain employs TRBV21-1 and TRBJ1-1; the DNA was not used to check the table's D call, TRBD1. TRBV21-1 has pseudogene status. The CDR3 loop spans 17 amino acids. CDR3 coding DNA: TGTGCCAGCAGCAAAGGGGGTTTCGAACAGGGTAACACTGAAGCTTTCTTT. Protein sequence: CASSKGGFEQGNTEAFF.

This chain links TRBV19 with TRBJ2-2; D perhaps matches TRBD1 (5 bases). Germline V gene data show CDR1 as LNHDA and CDR2 as SQIVND (reference sequence). This CDR3 is 15 amino acids long. Trimming shortened V by 2 bases and J by 0 bases, and 7 bases separated the two germline ends. Written as DNA, the CDR3 is TGTGCCAGTAGTATACGACAGCCGAACACCGGGGAGCTGTTTTTT. This sequence encodes CASSIRQPNTGELFF.

In this sample, this clone turned up a few times. The chain couples TRBV18 to TRBJ1-1; no firm D call. The CDR3 loop spans 15 amino acids. Looked up from germline, CDR1 is KGHSH and CDR2 is LQKENI. Trimming left V 1 base short and J 9 bases short, with 18 bases between. CDR3 bases: TGTGCCAGCTCACCACGTAGGCCCCCCGAGAGGAAAGCTTTCTTT. This gives the protein CASSPRRPPERKAFF.

This rearrangement joins TRBV4-2 to TRBJ1-2; no clear D gene. The CDR3 extends over 11 amino acids. V lost 1 base, J lost 7 bases, and 4 bases lay in between. Germline CDR1 reads LGHNA; CDR2 reads YNFKEQ. CDR3 nucleotide sequence: TGTGCCAGCAGCCAAGGCAGTGGCTACACCTTC. Its protein product is CASSQGSGYTF.

This chain uses TRBV5-3 with TRBJ1-2, with 9 bases fitting TRBD1. TRBV5-3 is noted as an ORF with a role that remains uncertain. The trim removed 6 bases at V and 7 bases at J, leaving 7 bases unmatched. The CDR3 has 13 amino acids. DNA of the CDR3: TGTGCCAGAATGAACAGGGGGCATGCTGGCTACACCTTC. It codes for CARMNRGHAGYTF.

The V call is TRBV5-6, the J call TRBJ1-1, with D possibly being TRBD1 (6 bases). V dropped 0 bases and J dropped 3 bases, with 6 bases sitting between them. The CDR3 length is 13 residues. Germline V gene data show CDR1 as SGHDT and CDR2 as YYEEEE. The CDR3 DNA reads as TGTGCCAGCAGCTTGGACAGGGACACTGAAGCTTTCTTT. Its translation is CASSLDRDTEAFF.

Only one count was recorded for this clone. The chain employs TRBV5-5 and TRBJ2-1; possibly TRBD2 for D (6 bases). Trimming stripped 4 bases from V and 7 bases from J, with 18 bases between. Germline CDR1 is SGHKS and CDR2 is YYEKEE (reference sequence). The CDR3 has 15 residues. The CDR3: CASSSRDSEGNEQFF. The CDR3 DNA sequence: TGTGCCAGCAGCAGCCGGGACTCTGAGGGGAATGAGCAGTTCTTC.

The J gene is TRBJ1-1, the V gene TRBV15; D not certain. This CDR3 spans 14 amino acids. The V and J ends lost 7 bases and 1 base respectively, with 13 bases between them. Germline values: CDR1 LNHNV, CDR2 YYDKDF (reference sequence). DNA for the CDR3: TGTGCCACCACCCGCAGAGGCCGGAACACTGAAGCTTTCTTT. Residues: CATTRRGRNTEAFF.

The chain joins TRBV29-1 to TRBJ2-3, with 8 positions matching TRBD2. With 4 bases clipped from V and 2 bases from J, the junction kept 5 bases outside the gene matches. CDR3 length: 14 amino acids. CDR1 and CDR2 from the germline V gene are SQVTM and ANQGSEA. CDR3 in amino acids: CSVVSGGATDTQYF. In nucleotides, the CDR3 is TGCAGCGTTGTGTCGGGAGGGGCCACAGATACGCAGTATTTT.

This clone came up once. The V and J genes are TRBV11-2 and TRBJ2-5; TRBD2 matches at 15 bases. Germline-derived CDR1 and CDR2 are SGHAT and FQNNGV. The CDR3 spans 16 residues. The junction had 4 bases not matched to a gene; V was cut back by 4 bases and J by 4 bases. The DNA for the CDR3 is TGTGCCAGCAGCTCCGGGACTAGCGGGAGGAGAGAGACCCAGTACTTC. This gives the protein CASSSGTSGRRETQYF.

This rearrangement joins TRBV4-2 to TRBJ1-2; a weak D match, TRBD1 (5 bases). The ends were cut back, 0 bases at V and 3 bases at J, with 8 bases in the middle. The CDR3 is 14 amino acids. Germline assignment: CDR1 LGHNA and CDR2 YNFKEQ. The CDR3 loop reads CASSQDRGYYGYTF. The CDR3 DNA follows: TGTGCCAGCAGCCAAGATAGGGGATACTATGGCTACACCTTC.

The chain recombines TRBV28 with TRBJ2-1; 16 nucleotides line up with TRBD2. The CDR3 length is 15 residues. In germline, CDR1 is MDHEN, CDR2 SYDVKM. V lost 3 bases to trimming and J lost 16 bases; unmatched junction nucleotides: 9. The DNA of the CDR3 is TGTGCCAGCAGTTTCCCGGGACTAGCGGGAGGGCCTCAATTCTTC. This translates into CASSFPGLAGGPQFF.

This clone was seen once. CDR3 residues: CASGQTDTQYF. The CDR3 bases are TGTGCCAGCGGGCAAACAGATACGCAGTATTTT. V and J are TRBV2 and TRBJ2-3; D call uncertain. Between the trimmed V and J ends, which lost 8 bases and 3 bases, there was a span of 6 bases. The CDR3 covers 11 residues. In germline, CDR1 is SNHLY, CDR2 FYNNEI.

In DNA form, the CDR3 reads TGCGCCAGCAGCCTAACACCAGACAGCATTAACATTCAGTACTTC. This translates into CASSLTPDSINIQYF. The chain combines TRBV4-1 with TRBJ2-4, with D perhaps TRBD1 (5 bases). In germline, CDR1 is MGHRA, CDR2 YSYEKL. The CDR3 extends over 15 amino acids. Between the trimmed V and J ends, which lost 4 bases and 7 bases, there was a span of 17 bases.

This clone has just one count. V and J are TRBV6-5 and TRBJ2-3; TRBD1 matches at 7 bases. Germline assignment: CDR1 MNHEY and CDR2 SVGAGI. After removal of 3 bases from V and 2 bases from J, the junction contained 8 bases not matched to a gene. This CDR3 comprises 16 residues. The CDR3 is CASSYEGQLLTDTQYF. The CDR3 coding sequence is TGTGCCAGCAGTTATGAGGGACAGCTTCTCACAGATACGCAGTATTTT.

J is TRBJ1-1 and V is TRBV5-1; the D gene is possibly TRBD1 (5 bases). V lost 1 base and J 2 bases, leaving 18 bases between the germline ends. The CDR3 extends over 17 amino acids. Per germline, CDR1 SGHRS and CDR2 YFSETQ. DNA for the CDR3: TGCGCCAGCAGCTTGTCCGACAGTTTCCCTCCCAACACTGAAGCTTTCTTT. Translated, it gives CASSLSDSFPPNTEAFF.

The rearrangement links TRBV4-1 to TRBJ2-7, with 7 bases fitting TRBD2. The closer fit of TRBJ2-1 to the DNA end suggests the J call may be wrong. Germline CDR1 is MGHRA and CDR2 is YSYEKL. This CDR3 is built from 16 residues. The CDR3, as DNA: TGCGCCAGCAGCCAAGGCCCCGGGACTACGTACAATGAGCAGTTCTTC. It is translated as CASSQGPGTTYNEQFF.

V gene TRBV2 combines with J gene TRBJ1-4; TRBD1 is a possible D gene (6 bases). The CDR3 consists of 13 residues. The germline V and J ends were trimmed by 6 bases and 8 bases, with 13 bases remaining between them. In germline, CDR1 is SNHLY, CDR2 FYNNEI. The CDR3, as DNA: TGTGCCAGCAGGGCACAGGGTTGGGAAAAACTGTTTTTT. Translated, it gives CASRAQGWEKLFF.

The chain has TRBV3-1 (or the pseudogene TRBV3-2) and TRBJ1-2, with D uncertain. The V end lost 0 bases, the J end lost 7 bases, and 12 bases lay between the germline ends. This CDR3 comprises 14 residues. Germline-derived CDR1 and CDR2 are LGHDT and YNNKEL (reference sequence). The CDR3 protein is CASSQEARLSGYTF. The CDR3 DNA reads as TGTGCCAGCAGCCAAGAGGCAAGATTAAGTGGCTACACCTTC.

The CDR3 nucleotides are TGTGCCAGTAGGACATCGAACACCGGGGAGCTGTTTTTT. This translates into CASRTSNTGELFF. The chain uses TRBV19 and TRBJ2-2; no clear D. Trimming cost V 6 bases and J 0 bases, with 5 bases left between them. This CDR3 region has 13 residues. From germline, CDR1 is LNHDA and CDR2 SQIVND (reference sequence). The whole variable domain, filled in from reference TRBV19 and TRBJ2-2, reads DGGITQSPKYLFRKEGQNVTLSCEQNLNHDAMYWYRQDPGQGLRLIYYSQIVNDFQKGDIAEGYSVSREKKESFPLTVTSAQKNPTAFYLCASRTSNTGELFFGEGSRLTVL.

The CDR3 is CASSSPGQGTYNEQFF. CDR3 sequence (DNA): TGTGCCAGCAGCTCGCCGGGACAGGGCACGTACAATGAGCAGTTCTTC. The rearrangement uses TRBV5-6 and TRBJ2-1, with 9 bases matching TRBD1. CDR1 and CDR2 (germline): SGHDT, YYEEEE. The V gene end was trimmed by 3 bases and the J gene end by 4 bases; junction bases not matched to a gene: 8. The length of the CDR3 is 16 residues.

The chain carries TRBV5-1 and TRBJ2-7, with 11 bases aligning to TRBD2. From germline, CDR1 is SGHRS and CDR2 YFSETQ. The CDR3 sequence is 15 residues long. V was pared by 5 bases and J by 5 bases, with 9 bases of the junction left unmatched. Here the CDR3 reads CASSLAGGPTNEQYF. In nucleotides, the CDR3 is TGCGCCAGCAGTTTAGCGGGAGGGCCGACCAACGAGCAGTACTTC.

V and J are TRBV5-1 and TRBJ2-7; D is perhaps TRBD2 (6 bases). Per the germline V gene, CDR1 is SGHRS and CDR2 is YFSETQ. This CDR3 contains 15 residues. V was trimmed by 0 bases and J by 5 bases, leaving 15 bases between them. This CDR3 is CASSLVGGEEHEQYF. The CDR3 DNA is TGCGCCAGCAGCTTGGTCGGAGGGGAGGAGCACGAGCAGTACTTC.

The J gene is TRBJ2-7, the V gene TRBV7-2; 7 bases match TRBD1. The germline CDR1 and CDR2 sequences are SGHTA and FQGNSA. CDR3 size: 14 residues. The J segment lost 2 bases and the V segment lost 7 bases, leaving 8 bases of the junction unmatched. This CDR3 reads CASIRQGETYEQYF. For the CDR3, the DNA is TGTGCCAGCATTAGACAGGGCGAGACCTACGAGCAGTACTTC.

The CDR3 sequence is CATSRDGGANEKLFF. CDR3 nucleotides: TGTGCCACCAGCAGAGATGGGGGGGCTAATGAAAAACTGTTTTTT. The J gene is TRBJ1-4, the V gene TRBV15; a weak D match, TRBD1 (5 bases). Trimming shortened V by 0 bases and J by 3 bases, and 8 bases separated the two germline ends. The germline V gene has CDR1 LNHNV and CDR2 YYDKDF (reference sequence). There are 15 residues in the CDR3.

V gene TRBV7-2 combines with J gene TRBJ1-1; 9 bases agree with TRBD1. V dropped 5 bases and J dropped 11; count of bases not matched to a gene: 9. The germline CDR1 and CDR2 sequences are SGHTA and FQGNSA. This CDR3 comprises 13 residues. CDR3 DNA sequence: TGTGCCAGCAGCCCCCGGGACAGGGAACGCGCTTTCTTT. This gives the protein CASSPRDRERAFF.

This clone occurred a few times. The chain is built from TRBV2 and TRBJ2-1; 8 bases are shared with TRBD2. From germline, CDR1 is SNHLY and CDR2 FYNNEI. The CDR3 is 15 residues long. V trimming: 6 bases; J trimming: 9 bases; junction bases outside the gene matches: 13. The DNA of the CDR3 is TGTGCCAGCAGAATGGAACTAGCGGTCCGCACTGAGCAGTTCTTC. Translation: CASRMELAVRTEQFF.

This chain uses TRBV19 with TRBJ2-7; 8 bases map to TRBD1. The germline V gene has CDR1 LNHDA and CDR2 SQIVND (reference sequence). The CDR3 sequence is 16 residues long. With V trimmed by 1 base and J by 2 bases, 7 bases remained unmatched. As DNA, the CDR3 is TGTGCCAGTAGTATAGGACGGACAGGGTTGACCTACGAGCAGTACTTC. This codes for CASSIGRTGLTYEQYF.